The text below deals with one TCR beta chain. The data originate from a study of blood T cell repertoires in COVID-19. For the study at large: The United States, Italy and Spain provided the acute and convalescent COVID-19 samples. PBMCs, B-cell-depleted T cells, or T cells provided the cDNA or gDNA that made up the material.

Original handling: By means of reference gene primer amplification, nucleated cell counts were estimated. Some clones are missing from TCRdb's copy, which holds only in-frame ones; the method was immunoSEQ multiplex PCR. V, J and clone size are those of that table, while D and trimming were read from the DNA. The sample carries 40,000 or so clones, around 83% recorded once. Germline CDR1 is SGHRS and CDR2 is YFSETQ. The CDR3 extends over 14 amino acids. The ends were cut back, 3 bases at V and 2 bases at J, with 10 bases in the middle. This chain uses TRBV5-1 with TRBJ2-3; TRBD2 might be the D (6 bases). Sequencing used peripheral blood. The receptor was isolated from a human donor in a cohort sampled during active COVID-19. The CDR3 loop is CASSSGLNTDTQYF. The CDR3 DNA reads TGCGCCAGCAGCTCTGGACTAAACACAGATACGCAGTATTTT.